These 3 T cell receptor beta chains were sequenced from one sample in a study of cytomegalovirus exposure and HLA in healthy donors. The PCR employed 60 Vbeta primers together with 13 Jbeta primers. Profiling relied on immunoSEQ multiplex PCR, and the TCRdb table lists in-frame clones only, not all of them. The sample lists 150,000 to 200,000 clones, approximately 79% seen once, with 7.1% in the top ten. The sequenced sample consisted of PBMCs. These receptors all stem from a man aged 40-49 years in good health and CMV-seropositive.

V is TRBV27 and J is TRBJ2-2; no clear D. V dropped 4 bases and J dropped 1 base, with 10 bases sitting between them. Germline CDR1 and CDR2: MNHEY and SMNVEV (reference sequence). The CDR3 consists of 15 residues. The DNA of the CDR3 is TGTGCCAGCAGTTCCCCGAGCTGGAACACCGGGGAGCTGTTTTTT. Its protein product is CASSSPSWNTGELFF.

This clone appeared once. The chain is built from TRBV4-2 and TRBJ2-7; 7 nucleotides align to TRBD2. CDR1 is LGHNA and CDR2 is YNFKEQ in the germline V gene. CDR3 length: 16 amino acids. Unmatched junction bases numbered 9, after V lost 3 bases and J lost 1 base. This CDR3 is CASSQGSSGHSYEQYF. The CDR3 coding sequence is TGTGCCAGCAGCCAGGGGAGTAGCGGGCATTCCTACGAGCAGTACTTC.

This clone has just a few counts. The chain couples TRBV5-1 to TRBJ2-6; 9 bases fit TRBD1. The CDR3 loop spans 18 amino acids. Germline V CDR1 and CDR2: SGHRS, YFSETQ. V shed 4 bases, J shed 1 base, and the junction held 9 bases outside the gene matches. The CDR3 protein is CASSGGTGPQSGANVLTF. CDR3 sequence (DNA): TGCGCCAGCAGCGGAGGGACAGGGCCCCAGTCTGGGGCCAACGTCCTGACTTTC.